The 9 T cell receptor beta chains below come from one sample, sequenced in a study of T cell clonality in common variable immunodeficiency. Produced via immunoSEQ multiplex PCR; TCRdb's table is partial and in-frame only. Observed in the sample are some 40,000 clones, none of them singletons. What was sequenced was peripheral blood mononuclear cells. The receptors shown here come from a person aged 18-70 years in good health.

In its sample, this clone was seen many times. The CDR3 goes on 3 residues after the read ends, and that part is filled in from the germline J gene. The rearrangement links TRBV29-1 to TRBJ2-3; TRBD2 agrees at 7 bases. The junction had 0 bases not matched to a gene; V was cut back by 0 bases and J by 0 bases. The CDR3 covers 14 residues. Germline CDR1 reads SQVTM; CDR2 reads ANQGSEA. CDR3 protein: CSVEDGGSTDTQYF. The covered CDR3 bases are TGCAGCGTTGAAGACGGGGGGAGCACAGATACG.

Ten or more counts support this clone. With the read ending 3 residues before the CDR3 end, the germline J gene is used to fill in that end. The chain combines TRBV12-3 or TRBV12-4 with TRBJ1-4; D ambiguous. The V gene lost 3 bases and the J gene lost 7 bases, with 9 bases spanning the gap. This CDR3 contains 13 residues. The CDR3 reads CASSLSPREKLFF. CDR3 DNA (partial): TGTGCCAGCAGTTTGTCCCCTCGTGAAAAA.

Many counts were recorded for this clone. The CDR3 end falls 3 residues outside the read, so it is completed with the germline J gene. The rearrangement uses TRBV20-1 and TRBJ2-7, with 9 bases identical to TRBD1. The V and J ends lost 3 bases and 2 bases, in that order; junction bases with no gene match: 11. The germline gives CDR1 DFQATT, CDR2 SNEGSKA (reference sequence). The CDR3 contains 16 residues. The CDR3 loop reads CSARDRGSATTYEQYF. The part of the CDR3 DNA that was read is TGCAGTGCTAGGGACAGGGGCAGCGCGACCACCTACGAG.

Many counts were recorded for this clone. The CDR3 end falls 3 residues outside the read, so it is completed with the germline J gene. The rearrangement joins TRBV4-2 to TRBJ2-1, with 7 nucleotides matching TRBD1. V was clipped by 3 bases and J by 4 bases; unmatched bases: 3. Looked up from germline, CDR1 is LGHNA and CDR2 is YNFKEQ. This CDR3 is built from 14 residues. CDR3 residues: CASSQQGDYNEQFF. CDR3 DNA, as far as it was read: TGTGCCAGCAGCCAGCAGGGGGATTACAATGAG.

There are many counts of this clone. The observed sequence ends 3 residues before the CDR3 terminus, with the missing tail filled in from the germline J gene. This chain uses TRBV20-1 with TRBJ1-5; 7 bases are a match to TRBD1. CDR3 length equals 13 residues. Per the germline V gene, CDR1 is DFQATT and CDR2 is SNEGSKA (reference sequence). V gave up 3 bases and J gave up 3 bases; unmatched junction bases: 2. CDR3 loop: CSARGTVNQPQHF. The covered CDR3 bases are TGCAGTGCTAGGGGGACAGTCAATCAGCCC.

Many counts were recorded for this clone. The read terminates 3 residues ahead of where the CDR3 ends, so the germline J gene completes it. The V call is TRBV15, the J call TRBJ2-3, with D possibly being TRBD1 (6 bases). V lost 1 base, J lost 2 bases, and 13 bases lay in between. The CDR3 is 16 residues long. Germline assignment: CDR1 LNHNV and CDR2 YYDKDF (reference sequence). The part of the CDR3 DNA that was read is TGTGCCACCAGCAGAGGCCTCGGACAGCTCACAGATACG. Amino acids: CATSRGLGQLTDT. The entire CDR3 protein reads CATSRGLGQLTDTQYF.

In this sample, this clone turned up many times. Read sequence stops 3 residues before the CDR3 end, and the germline J gene provides the missing end. V is TRBV13 and J is TRBJ2-1; 9 bases map to TRBD2. The CDR3 contains 15 residues. The V gene end was trimmed by 0 bases and the J gene end by 6 bases; junction bases not matched to a gene: 3. Germline V gene data show CDR1 as PRHDT and CDR2 as FYEKMQ (reference sequence). CDR3 in amino acids: CASSLGAGGRNEQFF. The sequenced CDR3 bases are TGTGCCAGCAGCTTAGGAGCGGGAGGCCGCAATGAG.

This clone was observed many times. The observed sequence ends 3 residues before the CDR3 terminus, with the missing tail filled in from the germline J gene. The genes are TRBV4-2 and TRBJ2-7, with D perhaps TRBD2 (5 bases). The CDR3 contains 14 residues. The V gene lost 4 bases and the J gene lost 2 bases, with 12 bases spanning the gap. Germline CDR1 is LGHNA and CDR2 is YNFKEQ. The CDR3 bases that were read are TGTGCCAGCAGCCCAAGCGGCGGTACCTACGAG. Amino acid sequence: CASSPSGGTYE. The entire CDR3 reads CASSPSGGTYEQYF.

At least ten counts were recorded for this clone. The read falls 3 residues short of the CDR3 end, and the missing part is taken from the germline J gene. The J gene is TRBJ1-2, the V gene TRBV11-2; D gene uncertain. Germline CDR1 SGHAT, CDR2 FQNNGV. The CDR3 length is 15 residues. Trimming pared 1 base from V and 4 bases from J, leaving 13 bases between. The part of the CDR3 DNA that was read is TGTGCCAGCAGCTTAGGTTCAGGCGCCGGCTATGGC. It yields the protein CASSLGSGAGYG. The entire CDR3 protein reads CASSLGSGAGYGYTF.